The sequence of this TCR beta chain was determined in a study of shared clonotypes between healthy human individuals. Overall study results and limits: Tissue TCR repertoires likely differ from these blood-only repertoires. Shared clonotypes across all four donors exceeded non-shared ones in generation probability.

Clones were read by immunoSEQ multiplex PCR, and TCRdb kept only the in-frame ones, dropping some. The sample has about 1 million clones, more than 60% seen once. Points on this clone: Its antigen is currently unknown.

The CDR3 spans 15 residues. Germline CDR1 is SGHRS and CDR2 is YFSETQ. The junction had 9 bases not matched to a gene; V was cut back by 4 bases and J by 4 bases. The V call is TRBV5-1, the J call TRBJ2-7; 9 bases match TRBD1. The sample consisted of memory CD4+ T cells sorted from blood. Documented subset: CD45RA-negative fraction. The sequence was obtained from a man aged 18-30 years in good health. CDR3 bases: TGCGCCAGCAGCCCGACAGGGGGTGCGAGTTACGAGCAGTACTTC. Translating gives CASSPTGGASYEQYF.